This T cell receptor beta chain comes out of a study of shared clonotypes between healthy human individuals. Points from the study as a whole: All-four-donor shared clonotypes had higher generation probabilities than non-shared clonotypes did.

Naive CD4+ cells were CD45RA-selected; the remaining cells were memory. It was across several immunoSEQ plates that each subset's genomic DNA was evenly split. Some clones are missing from TCRdb's copy, which holds only in-frame ones; the method was immunoSEQ multiplex PCR. In the table there are over a million clones, more than 95% of which are singletons. The CDR3 sequence is 15 residues long. V was pared by 3 bases and J by 1 base, with 6 bases of the junction left unmatched. Germline lookup yields CDR1 MNHEY and CDR2 SMNVEV (reference sequence). About this clone: Its antigen is currently unknown.

The V call is TRBV27, the J call TRBJ2-7; 7 bases are shared with TRBD1. Source material: naive CD4+ T cells sorted from blood. As for subset: CD45RA+ positively selected. This TCR was recovered from a man aged 25 to 45 in good health. CDR3 sequence (DNA): TGTGCCAGCAGTTTCGAACAGGGGCTGTCCTACGAGCAGTACTTC. This codes for CASSFEQGLSYEQYF.